This TCR beta chain appears in the sequencing data of a study of T-cell reconstitution after alpha-beta-depleted transplantation in children. V gave up 3 bases and J gave up 4 bases, with 14 bases separating them. Germline V gene data show CDR1 as MDHEN and CDR2 as SYDVKM. The length of the CDR3 is 15 residues. Researchers prepared the TCRbeta library using unique molecular identifiers, the study reports. In TCRdb, the PCR reads were re-called with MiXCR into one record per CDR3 protein. The sample lists 640,000 or so distinct CDR3 sequences; roughly 17% were seen once. The sequence was obtained from a human donor who donated a stem cell graft to a child with acute myeloid leukemia. Here the sequenced sample was PBMCs from the stem cell graft donor, taken from the stem cell graft. V and J are TRBV28 and TRBJ2-3; D is possibly TRBD1 (6 bases). This CDR3 reads CASSFLTGHADTQYF. CDR3 in DNA: TGTGCCAGCAGTTTTCTCACAGGGCACGCAGATACGCAGTATTTT.